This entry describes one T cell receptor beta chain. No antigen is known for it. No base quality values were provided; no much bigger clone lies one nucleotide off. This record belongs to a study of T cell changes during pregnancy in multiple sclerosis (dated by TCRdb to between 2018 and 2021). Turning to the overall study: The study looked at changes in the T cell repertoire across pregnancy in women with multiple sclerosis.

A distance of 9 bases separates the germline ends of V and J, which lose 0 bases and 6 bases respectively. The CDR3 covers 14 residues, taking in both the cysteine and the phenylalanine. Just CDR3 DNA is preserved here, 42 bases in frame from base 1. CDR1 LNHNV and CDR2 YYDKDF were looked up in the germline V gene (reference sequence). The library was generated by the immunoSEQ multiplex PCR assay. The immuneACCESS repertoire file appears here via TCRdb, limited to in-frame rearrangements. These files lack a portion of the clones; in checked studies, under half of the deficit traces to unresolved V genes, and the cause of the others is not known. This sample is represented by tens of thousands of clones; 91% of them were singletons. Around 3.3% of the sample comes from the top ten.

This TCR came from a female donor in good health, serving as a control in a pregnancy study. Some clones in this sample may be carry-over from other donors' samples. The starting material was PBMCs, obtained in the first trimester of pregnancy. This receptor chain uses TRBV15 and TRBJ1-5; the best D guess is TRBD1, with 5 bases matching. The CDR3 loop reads CATSRDRRVQPQHF. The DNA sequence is TGTGCCACCAGCAGAGATCGCAGGGTTCAGCCCCAGCATTTT.